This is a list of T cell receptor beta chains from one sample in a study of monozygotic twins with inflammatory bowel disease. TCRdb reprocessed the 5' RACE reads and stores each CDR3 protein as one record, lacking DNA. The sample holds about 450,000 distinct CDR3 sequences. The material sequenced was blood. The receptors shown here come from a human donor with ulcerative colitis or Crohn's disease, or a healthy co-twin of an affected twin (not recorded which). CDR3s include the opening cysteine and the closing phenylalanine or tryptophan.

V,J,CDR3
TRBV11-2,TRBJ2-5,CASSLGRTGGTETQYF
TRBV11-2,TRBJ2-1,CASSQVPNYGVNEQFF
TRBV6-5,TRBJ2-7,CASSLAPGLTYEQYF
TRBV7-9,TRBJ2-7,CASSPLAGEVEQYF
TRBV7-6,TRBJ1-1,CASSLGTGGVPEAFF
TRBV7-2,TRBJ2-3,CASSPQPGDTQYF
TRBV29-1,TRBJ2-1,CSVERSGAGVQFF
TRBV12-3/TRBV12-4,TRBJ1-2,CASSSRDRGHGDYGYTF
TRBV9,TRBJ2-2,CASSARDSPNTGELFF
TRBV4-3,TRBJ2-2,CASRRQANTGELFF
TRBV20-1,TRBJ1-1,CSARENSAEAFF
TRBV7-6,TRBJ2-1,CASSKLAGGYYEQFF
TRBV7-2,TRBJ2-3,CASSSKSGGATDTQYF
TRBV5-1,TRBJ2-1,CASSLAWAQYNEQFF
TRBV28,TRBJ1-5,CASRGGGSNQPQHF
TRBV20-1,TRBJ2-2,CSASKGTGFTGELFF
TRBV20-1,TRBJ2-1,CSARSSGINEQFF
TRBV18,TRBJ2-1,CASSPLSRGSYNEQFF
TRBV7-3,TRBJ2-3,CASSLNPSGSTDTQYF
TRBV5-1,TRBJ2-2,CASSLETSGNTGELFF
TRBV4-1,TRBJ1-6,CASSQVGSNNSPLHF
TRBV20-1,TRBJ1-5,CSAREGLLNQPQHF
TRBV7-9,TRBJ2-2,CGFPPAENTGELFF
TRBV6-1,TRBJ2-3,CASRRRTSGGKGTDTQYF
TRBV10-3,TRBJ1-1,CAISDQDWGTEAFF
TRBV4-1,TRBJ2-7,CASSQGDEQYF
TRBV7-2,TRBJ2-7,CASSLAGGVAYEQYF
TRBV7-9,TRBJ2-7,CASRDRGDYEQYF